This passage covers 9 T cell receptor beta chains from one sample sequenced in a study of T cell responses to AZD1222 COVID-19 vaccine. Method: immunoSEQ multiplex PCR; TCRdb's copy keeps in-frame clones and lacks some. The repertoire holds some 200,000 clones, with 90% to 95% as singletons. The specimen comprised peripheral blood, sampled on day 0 of MenACWY control vaccination. Receptors were obtained from an adult in good health.

The rearrangement joins TRBV6-5 to TRBJ1-1, with D maybe TRBD1 (6 bases). CDR3 length: 13 amino acids. V shed 10 bases and J shed 6 bases, with 18 bases lying between them. The germline V gene has CDR1 MNHEY and CDR2 SVGAGI. The CDR3 DNA is TGTGCCACTAAGGGGAGGGGGTTCGCTGAAGCTTTCTTT. Protein: CATKGRGFAEAFF.

Points on this clone: Additional DNA sequences in this sample encode the identical CDR3. The CDR3 coding sequence is TGTGCCAGCAGTTTATTACGTACTGAAGCTTTCTTT. This codes for CASSLLRTEAFF. V and J are TRBV12-3 or TRBV12-4 and TRBJ1-1; unclear D gene. This CDR3 comprises 12 residues. The V gene lost 2 bases and the J gene lost 5 bases, with 6 bases spanning the gap.

This rearrangement joins TRBV27 to TRBJ1-2; 7 bases map to TRBD1. The CDR3 sequence is 15 residues long. Germline CDR1 reads MNHEY; CDR2 reads SMNVEV (reference sequence). V gave up 4 bases and J gave up 4 bases; unmatched junction bases: 9. Here the CDR3 reads CASSSLGQRPYGYTF. In nucleotides, the CDR3 is TGTGCCAGCAGTTCCCTGGGACAGAGACCCTATGGCTACACCTTC.

The rearrangement joins TRBV25-1 to TRBJ1-2, with D maybe TRBD1 (6 bases). The V gene lost 5 bases and the J gene lost 8 bases, with 18 bases spanning the gap. This CDR3 is built from 14 residues. Germline-derived CDR1 and CDR2 are MGHDK and SYGVNS. This chain's CDR3 is CASSSARGWYGYTF. The CDR3 DNA is TGTGCCAGCAGTTCGGCCAGGGGCTGGTACGGCTACACCTTC.

The chain combines TRBV3-1 (or the pseudogene TRBV3-2) with TRBJ1-2; D is uncertain. The CDR3 covers 15 residues. Germline values: CDR1 LGHDT, CDR2 YNNKEL (reference sequence). The V gene lost 6 bases and the J gene lost 1 base, with 15 bases spanning the gap. CDR3 amino acids: CASSYLGKGNYGYTF. CDR3 DNA sequence: TGTGCCAGCAGTTATCTGGGTAAGGGTAACTATGGCTACACCTTC.

The chain recombines TRBV29-1 with TRBJ1-1; TRBD1 might be the D (6 bases). The CDR3 contains 12 residues. V was pared by 4 bases and J by 3 bases, with 9 bases between. CDR1 is SQVTM, CDR2 ANQGSEA, per germline. The CDR3 DNA reads TGCAGCGTTGTGAGGGGGGACACTGAAGCTTTCTTT. This translates into CSVVRGDTEAFF.

V usage is TRBV7-3 and J usage is TRBJ2-2; 7 bases match TRBD2. This CDR3 has 15 amino acids. Germline-derived CDR1 and CDR2 are SGHTA and FQGTGA. J gave up 0 bases and V 2 bases, and 0 bases lay outside the gene matches. Written as DNA, the CDR3 is TGTGCCAGCAGCTTAGCGGGAGCGAACACCGGGGAGCTGTTTTTT. It codes for CASSLAGANTGELFF.

With respect to this clone: Other DNA sequences in the sample encode the same CDR3. The chain employs TRBV27 and TRBJ2-5; D could derive from TRBD1 or TRBD2 (5 bases each). There are 15 residues in the CDR3. V was trimmed by 4 bases and J by 1 base, leaving 13 bases between them. Germline V gene data show CDR1 as MNHEY and CDR2 as SMNVEV (reference sequence). CDR3 in DNA: TGTGCCAGCAGTTCTCTAGGGACGGGCCAAGAGACCCAGTACTTC. It is translated as CASSSLGTGQETQYF.

The genes are TRBV5-8 and TRBJ1-2; D ambiguous. Germline values: CDR1 SGHTS, CDR2 YDEGEE. The germline V and J ends were trimmed by 0 bases and 0 bases, with 12 bases remaining between them. This CDR3 contains 16 residues. The CDR3 DNA sequence: TGTGCCAGCAGCTTGGGTCTCGGGTATGCTAACTATGGCTACACCTTC. It translates to CASSLGLGYANYGYTF.